These 15 T cell receptor beta chains originate from one sample sequenced in a study of cytomegalovirus exposure and HLA in healthy donors. In the PCR, 60 Vbeta and 13 Jbeta primers were used. Clones were sequenced by immunoSEQ multiplex PCR, and TCRdb holds only the in-frame ones, with some missing. The sample has 97,000 or so clones; 63% are singletons. Sequencing used PBMCs. All receptors come from a human donor in good health.

The rearrangement uses TRBV27 and TRBJ2-5; 9 nucleotides match TRBD1. The J call may be in error: the DNA end matches TRBJ2-7 better. Germline lookup yields CDR1 MNHEY and CDR2 SMNVEV (reference sequence). The CDR3 length is 15 residues. The CDR3 DNA is TGTGCCAGCAGTTACCGGGACAGGGCCAGCTACGAGCAGTACTTC. Translated, it gives CASSYRDRASYEQYF.

The chain is built from TRBV9 and TRBJ2-7, with 14 bases fitting TRBD2. The CDR3 loop spans 16 amino acids. V lost 3 bases, J lost 6 bases, and 8 bases stayed unmatched. Per the germline V gene, CDR1 is SGDLS and CDR2 is YYNGEE. The CDR3, as DNA: TGTGCCAGCAGCGAGGGGGGACTAGCGGGAGCTGCCGAGCAGTACTTC. Amino acids: CASSEGGLAGAAEQYF.

The chain couples TRBV2 to TRBJ2-7; weak D call: TRBD1 (5 bases). Trimming pared 0 bases from V and 3 bases from J, leaving 9 bases between. The CDR3 has 14 residues. The germline V gene has CDR1 SNHLY and CDR2 FYNNEI. The chain's CDR3 is CASSEAARDYEQYF. CDR3 sequence (DNA): TGTGCCAGCAGTGAAGCGGCCAGGGACTACGAGCAGTACTTC.

This chain uses TRBV29-1 with TRBJ2-3; tentatively, D is TRBD2 (5 bases). The CDR3 sequence is 13 residues long. Germline V CDR1 and CDR2: SQVTM, ANQGSEA. Trimming took off 4 bases at V and 4 bases at J, with 12 bases between the two ends. In nucleotides, the CDR3 is TGCAGCGTTGTGAAAGCCGGGGCAGATACGCAGTATTTT. The encoded protein is CSVVKAGADTQYF.

This chain links TRBV6-6 with TRBJ2-7; D unclear. The CDR3 length is 11 residues. The V gene lost 4 bases and the J gene lost 4 bases, with 5 bases spanning the gap. Germline lookup yields CDR1 MNHNY and CDR2 SVGAGI (reference sequence). CDR3 residues: CASSSKYEQYF. The CDR3, as DNA: TGTGCCAGCAGTTCCAAATACGAGCAGTACTTC.

The gene calls are TRBV7-6 and TRBJ2-3; 8 bases line up with TRBD2. This CDR3 is 15 amino acids long. V was clipped by 3 bases and J by 1 base; unmatched bases: 3. In germline, CDR1 is SGHVS, CDR2 FNYEAQ. CDR3 in amino acids: CASSFAGGRTDTQYF. Here the CDR3 DNA reads TGTGCCAGCAGCTTCGCGGGAGGACGCACAGATACGCAGTATTTT.

This clone has more than one count but fewer than ten. DNA of the CDR3: TGTGCCAGCAGTCGACTAGCGGCGAACACCGGGGAGCTGTTTTTT. Protein sequence: CASSRLAANTGELFF. The rearrangement joins TRBV2 to TRBJ2-2; 9 nucleotides line up with TRBD2. Germline loops: CDR1 SNHLY, CDR2 FYNNEI. The CDR3 is 15 residues long. The V gene end was trimmed by 5 bases and the J gene end by 0 bases; junction bases not matched to a gene: 1.

This clone came up a few times. The chain employs TRBV6-1 and TRBJ2-7; 8 bases match TRBD1. The junction had 7 bases not matched to a gene; V was cut back by 6 bases and J by 0 bases. The CDR3 is 15 residues long. CDR1 is MNHNS, CDR2 SASEGT, per germline. The DNA for the CDR3 is TGTGCCAGCAGAACAGGGGGATCAAGCTCCTACGAGCAGTACTTC. It is translated as CASRTGGSSSYEQYF.

This chain links TRBV2 with TRBJ2-7; D not resolved. The CDR3 has 11 residues. Between the trimmed V and J ends, which lost 2 bases and 3 bases, there was a span of 2 bases. Germline CDR1 is SNHLY and CDR2 is FYNNEI. The CDR3 protein is CASSELYEQYF. CDR3 bases: TGTGCCAGCAGTGAACTCTACGAGCAGTACTTC. Using reference TRBV2 and TRBJ2-7 for the parts outside the CDR3, the full variable domain is EPEVTQTPSHQVTQMGQEVILRCVPISNHLYFYWYRQILGQKVEFLVSFYNNEISEKSEIFDDQFSVERPDGSNFTLKIRSTKLEDSAMYFCASSELYEQYFGPGTRLTVT.

The chain is built from TRBV4-1 and TRBJ1-5; D uncertain. Deletions cut 0 bases from V and 1 base from J, with 7 bases between. This CDR3 region has 15 residues. Looked up from germline, CDR1 is MGHRA and CDR2 is YSYEKL. The CDR3 coding sequence is TGCGCCAGCAGCCAAGATCCCCGGAGCAATCAGCCCCAGCATTTT. Its translation: CASSQDPRSNQPQHF.

Here the CDR3 DNA reads TGTGCCAGCGATGAGGGTTATATGGCCCAGCATTTT. Translation gives CASDEGYMAQHF. The chain joins TRBV6-1 to TRBJ1-5; D is uncertain. Germline CDR1 reads MNHNS; CDR2 reads SASEGT. Trimming removed 8 bases from V and 11 bases from J, with 16 bases in between. This CDR3 comprises 12 residues.

This clone was observed a few times. This chain links TRBV19 with TRBJ1-2, with D maybe TRBD1 (5 bases). CDR1 and CDR2 (germline): LNHDA, SQIVND (reference sequence). Trimming cost V 7 bases and J 8 bases, with 17 bases left between them. This CDR3 comprises 13 residues. The CDR3 DNA sequence: TGTGCCAGTATCCAGGCAGGGCATGAAGGCTACACCTTC. This sequence encodes CASIQAGHEGYTF.

The V and J genes are TRBV29-1 and TRBJ2-7, with TRBD1 matching over 7 bases. Germline CDR1 and CDR2: SQVTM and ANQGSEA. With 3 bases clipped from V and 0 bases from J, the junction kept 8 bases outside the gene matches. This CDR3 contains 15 residues. The CDR3 region is CSVELQGNPSYEQYF. The CDR3 coding sequence is TGCAGCGTTGAGTTACAGGGGAATCCCTCCTACGAGCAGTACTTC.

The chain has TRBV6-1 and TRBJ2-1, with 9 bases matching TRBD1. There are 17 residues in the CDR3. J gave up 8 bases and V 2 bases, and 13 bases lay outside the gene matches. CDR1 and CDR2 from the germline V gene are MNHNS and SASEGT. Here the CDR3 DNA reads TGTGCCAGCAGTGAACTTCCGGGACAGGGATGGGTACATGAGCAGTTCTTC. Translation gives CASSELPGQGWVHEQFF.

The V call is TRBV18, the J call TRBJ2-5; the match to TRBD2 covers 10 bases. CDR3 length: 13 residues. Germline V gene lookup returns CDR1 KGHSH and CDR2 LQKENI. With 6 bases clipped from V and 4 bases from J, the junction kept 2 bases outside the gene matches. The CDR3 protein is CASSLAGVETQYF. As DNA, the CDR3 is TGTGCCAGCTCCCTAGCGGGAGTAGAGACCCAGTACTTC. Looking up the rest from reference TRBV18 and TRBJ2-5 gives the full variable domain: NAGVMQNPRHLVRRRGQEARLRCSPMKGHSHVYWYRQLPEEGLKFMVYLQKENIIDESGMPKERFSAEFPKEGPSILRIQQVVRGDSAAYFCASSLAGVETQYFGPGTRLLVL.